Given below is one TCR beta chain in context. The antigen is unknown. The data belong to a study of cytomegalovirus exposure and HLA in healthy donors. Study-wide findings and caveats: Analyzed later, association rates of TCRs varied across HLA loci, with DRB1 most and HLA-C fewest. Apart from CMV serostatus, no immune exposure information was available. Most sequenced TCRs were rare (though some public TCRs occurred in many donors).

CDR1 is ENHRY and CDR2 is SYGVKD in the germline V gene. The CDR3 loop spans 16 amino acids. J was trimmed by 7 bases and V by 0 bases; bases with no gene match: 5. Both 60 Vbeta primers and 13 Jbeta primers went into the PCR. Only in-frame clones appear in the TCRdb table, and some are missing; sequencing was by immunoSEQ multiplex PCR. The profile covers around 120,000 clones, with approximately 83% appearing a single time and about 1.2% taken by the ten largest. The origin of this receptor is a girl aged 2 to 9 in good health and CMV-seronegative. Sequenced sample: PBMCs. This chain uses TRBV10-3 with TRBJ1-6; 8 bases align to TRBD1. The CDR3 sequence: CAISESGGTGNSPLHF. Written as DNA, the CDR3 is TGTGCCATCAGTGAGTCAGGGGGGACAGGAAATTCACCCCTCCACTTT.